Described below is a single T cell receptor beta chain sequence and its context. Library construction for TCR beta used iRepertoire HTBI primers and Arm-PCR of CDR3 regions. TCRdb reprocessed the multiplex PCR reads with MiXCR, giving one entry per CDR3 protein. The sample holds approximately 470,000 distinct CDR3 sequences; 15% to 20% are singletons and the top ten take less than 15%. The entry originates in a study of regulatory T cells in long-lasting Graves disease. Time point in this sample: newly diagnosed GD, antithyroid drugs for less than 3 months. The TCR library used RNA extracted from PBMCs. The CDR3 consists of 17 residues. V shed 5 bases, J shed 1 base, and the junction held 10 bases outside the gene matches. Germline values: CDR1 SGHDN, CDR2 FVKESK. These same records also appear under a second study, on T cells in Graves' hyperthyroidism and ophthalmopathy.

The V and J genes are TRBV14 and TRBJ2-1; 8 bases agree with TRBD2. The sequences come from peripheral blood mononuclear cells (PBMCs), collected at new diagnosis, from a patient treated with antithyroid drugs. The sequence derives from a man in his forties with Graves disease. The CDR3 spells CASSLRVGGRSYNEQFF. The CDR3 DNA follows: TGTGCCAGCAGCTTACGAGTTGGCGGGAGGTCCTACAATGAGCAGTTCTTC.